The T cell receptor beta chain described here comes from a study of blood T cell repertoires in COVID-19 (dated by TCRdb to 2018 to 2020). About the full investigation: Samples covering the acute and convalescent phases of COVID-19 were provided by collaborators in the United States, Italy and Spain. The dataset comprised deeply sampled blood TCRbeta repertoires from subjects exposed to, actively infected with, or recovered from COVID-19. The material from the prospective study consisted of cDNA or gDNA derived from T cells, B-cell-depleted T cells, or PBMCs. Where HLA class I and class II types were available, the types were taken from metadata supplied by the sample provider, not from assay-based typing. Nearly every sample came with metadata listing a de-identified subject ID, COVID-19 status, age in years and sex. The repertoires were made available in a free public database intended to serve as a resource for research on the immune response to SARS-CoV-2. Samples came from the ongoing ImmuneRACE study (first 160 participants) plus 1,254 subjects from 6 global collaborators.

TCRbeta CDR3 regions were amplified from genomic DNA using the immunoSEQ Assay, a bias-controlled multiplex PCR. In the authors' own workflow: Nucleated cell counts per sample were estimated from amplification of reference gene primers within the assay. Sequence reads were collapsed and filtered to measure the absolute abundance of every unique TCRbeta CDR3 rearrangement. For each sample, productive Simpson clonality was calculated as the square root of Simpson's diversity index across productive rearrangements. As stored in TCRdb, this immuneACCESS dataset retains in-frame rearrangements with V and J assigned. A fraction of the clones does not appear; measured against another copy, unresolved V genes explain less than half of the discrepancy, and the remainder lacks a known reason. The DNA was the basis for D and trimming; V, J and clone size are from that table. In all, the sample holds approximately 150,000 clones, and over 75% of those were seen once. Clones ranked in the top ten supply approximately 11% of the sample.

Each collaborating institution followed its own protocols to collect whole blood in K2EDTA tubes. For TCRbeta analysis, collaborators shipped samples as frozen whole blood, isolated PBMCs, or DNA extracted from either of those sample types. General findings and caveats noted by the study authors: How much clinical and demographic metadata was included differed by source and by participant, and the metadata was provided uncurated.

Notes on this clone: What this receptor recognizes is not known. The record has no base qualities; no much larger clone is one base away.

Counted from cysteine to phenylalanine, this CDR3 has 14 amino acids. This entry keeps only the CDR3 DNA: 42 bases, framed from base 1. CDR1 is given as SGHNT and CDR2 as YYREEE, both from the germline V gene (reference sequence). Trimming takes 0 bases from V and 1 base from J, and the germline ends sit 7 bases apart. This clonotype was sampled from a man aged 55 to 70 with active or convalescent COVID-19. The chain joins TRBV5-4 to TRBJ2-5; perhaps TRBD1 is the D gene, with 5 bases matching. Sequenced input: peripheral blood. The CDR3 corresponds to CASSLGQLQETQYF. Here is the DNA: TGTGCCAGCAGCTTGGGACAGCTCCAAGAGACCCAGTACTTC.